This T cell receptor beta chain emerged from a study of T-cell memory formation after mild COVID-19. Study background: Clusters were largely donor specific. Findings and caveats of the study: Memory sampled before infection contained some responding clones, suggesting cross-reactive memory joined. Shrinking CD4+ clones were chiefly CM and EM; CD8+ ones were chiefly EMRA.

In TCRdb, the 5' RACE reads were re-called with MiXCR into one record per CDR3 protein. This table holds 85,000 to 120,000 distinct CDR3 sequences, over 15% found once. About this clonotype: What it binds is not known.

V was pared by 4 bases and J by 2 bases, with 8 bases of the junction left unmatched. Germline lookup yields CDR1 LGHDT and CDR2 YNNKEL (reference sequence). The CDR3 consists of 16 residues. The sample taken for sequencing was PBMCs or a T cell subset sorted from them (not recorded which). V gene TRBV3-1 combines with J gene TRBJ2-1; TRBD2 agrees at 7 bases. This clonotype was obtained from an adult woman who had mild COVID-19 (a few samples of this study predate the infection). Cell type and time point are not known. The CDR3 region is CASSPSGEGPYNEQFF. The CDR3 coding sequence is TGTGCCAGCAGCCCCTCGGGGGAGGGTCCCTACAATGAGCAGTTCTTC.